The 27 T cell receptor beta chains below come from one sample, sequenced in a study of T cell responses to AZD1222 COVID-19 vaccine. Generated by immunoSEQ multiplex PCR, the TCRdb table keeps only in-frame clones and is missing some. The table includes about 79,000 clones, about 92% detected once. The specimen comprised peripheral blood, sampled on day 0 of MenACWY control vaccination. All receptors derive from an adult in good health.

The chain recombines TRBV12-3 or TRBV12-4 with TRBJ1-5, with a weak D call TRBD1 (5 bases). V was cut by 6 bases and J by 6 bases, with 12 bases left in between. The CDR3 has 13 residues. In DNA form, the CDR3 reads TGTGCCAGCAGCCTTGGGGGAGGTCAGCCCCAGCATTTT. Its translation: CASSLGGGQPQHF.

This CDR3 reads CASSLGVAKNIQYF. The CDR3 region has the DNA TGTGCCAGCAGCTTAGGAGTAGCCAAAAACATTCAGTACTTC. V is TRBV7-2 and J is TRBJ2-4, with D unclear. CDR3 length: 14 residues. The V gene's germline CDR1 is SGHTA and CDR2 FQGNSA. Trimming took off 1 base at V and 0 bases at J, with 4 bases between the two ends.

The V and J genes are TRBV5-1 and TRBJ2-1, with TRBD2 matching over 10 bases. CDR1 SGHRS and CDR2 YFSETQ come from the germline V gene. The CDR3 sequence is 18 residues long. Losses at the gene ends were 4 bases for V and 0 bases for J; bases not matched to a gene: 10. This CDR3 is CASSETVLAGVSYNEQFF. The CDR3 bases are TGCGCCAGCAGCGAGACGGTTCTAGCGGGGGTCTCCTACAATGAGCAGTTCTTC.

The count of this clone is one. V gene TRBV6-5 combines with J gene TRBJ1-6, with 9 bases matching TRBD1. The CDR3 contains 15 residues. CDR1 is MNHEY and CDR2 is SVGAGI in the germline V gene. With 0 bases clipped from V and 12 bases from J, the junction kept 6 bases outside the gene matches. The CDR3 loop is CASSYSGTGKLPLHF. DNA for the CDR3: TGTGCCAGCAGTTACTCCGGGACAGGGAAGCTACCCCTCCACTTT.

The chain is built from TRBV9 and TRBJ2-5, with TRBD2 as a possible D gene (6 bases). CDR1 is SGDLS, CDR2 YYNGEE, per germline. The CDR3 runs to 15 residues. Trimming shortened V by 1 base and J by 5 bases, and 15 bases separated the two germline ends. The CDR3: CASSVFGGVEETQYF. As DNA, the CDR3 is TGTGCCAGCAGCGTATTCGGGGGAGTGGAGGAGACCCAGTACTTC.

This clone came up once. The gene calls are TRBV19 and TRBJ2-5, with 9 bases lining up with TRBD2. Germline CDR1 and CDR2: LNHDA and SQIVND (reference sequence). The CDR3 extends over 14 amino acids. The V gene end was trimmed by 3 bases and the J gene end by 4 bases; junction bases not matched to a gene: 3. CDR3 residues: CASSIGAGGETQYF. The DNA for the CDR3 is TGTGCCAGTAGTATTGGAGCGGGGGGAGAGACCCAGTACTTC.

The chain combines TRBV18 with TRBJ2-7, with TRBD2 matching 7 bases. The CDR3 loop spans 13 amino acids. After removal of 4 bases from V and 3 bases from J, the junction contained 3 bases not matched to a gene. Germline V CDR1 and CDR2: KGHSH, LQKENI. CDR3 nucleotides: TGTGCCAGCTCACGCGGGGAGGGCTACGAGCAGTACTTC. Translation: CASSRGEGYEQYF.

This sequence joins TRBV27 and TRBJ1-2; D is unclear. Germline lookup yields CDR1 MNHEY and CDR2 SMNVEV (reference sequence). The germline V and J ends were trimmed by 3 bases and 5 bases, with 16 bases remaining between them. This CDR3 is 15 amino acids long. CDR3 nucleotide sequence: TGTGCCAGCAGTTTTCAGCCGACGCATCTATATGGCTACACCTTC. Protein sequence: CASSFQPTHLYGYTF.

This chain joins TRBV15 and TRBJ2-1; a weak D match, TRBD2 (6 bases). V lost 6 bases, J lost 1 base, and 13 bases lay in between. Germline V CDR1 and CDR2: LNHNV, YYDKDF (reference sequence). This CDR3 contains 15 residues. CDR3 loop: CATRTEGSSYNEQFF. For the CDR3, the DNA is TGTGCCACCAGAACGGAGGGATCTTCCTACAATGAGCAGTTCTTC.

The chain links TRBV18 to TRBJ1-6; possible D gene TRBD1, 6 bases. Deletions cut 6 bases from V and 6 bases from J, with 18 bases between. The germline gives CDR1 KGHSH, CDR2 LQKENI. This CDR3 region has 16 residues. The CDR3 loop is CASSSGQGRLNSPLHF. CDR3 nucleotide sequence: TGTGCCAGCTCTTCAGGGCAGGGGAGGCTTAATTCACCCCTCCACTTT.

The V and J genes are TRBV15 and TRBJ1-4; perhaps TRBD1 as D (5 bases). Germline CDR1 and CDR2: LNHNV and YYDKDF (reference sequence). The ends were cut back, 3 bases at V and 3 bases at J, with 5 bases in the middle. This CDR3 comprises 13 residues. CDR3 DNA: TGTGCCACCAGCAGGGGACCTAATGAAAAACTGTTTTTT. Its protein is CATSRGPNEKLFF.

The rearrangement joins TRBV2 to TRBJ2-1; 10 bases are shared with TRBD2. Germline CDR1 reads SNHLY; CDR2 reads FYNNEI. The ends lost 3 bases at V and 0 bases at J; junction bases unmatched: 2. This CDR3 is 16 amino acids long. CDR3 DNA: TGTGCCAGCAGTGACCCTAGCGGGAGCTCCTACAATGAGCAGTTCTTC. Amino acid sequence: CASSDPSGSSYNEQFF.

This chain links TRBV7-2 with TRBJ1-3; maybe TRBD1 (5 bases). Between the trimmed V and J ends, which lost 5 bases and 7 bases, there was a span of 21 bases. The CDR3 extends over 16 amino acids. The V gene's germline CDR1 is SGHTA and CDR2 FQGNSA. The CDR3, as DNA: TGTGCCAGCAGCACGAGACAAGGGGCTATTAGCAACACCATATATTTT. It codes for CASSTRQGAISNTIYF.

The chain couples TRBV29-1 to TRBJ2-7; D unresolved. The CDR3 covers 13 residues. Germline V gives CDR1 SQVTM, CDR2 ANQGSEA. V was cut by 7 bases and J by 6 bases, with 19 bases left in between. DNA of the CDR3: TGCAGCGGTCGCATAGATCTAGGTTCCGAGCAGTACTTC. Its protein is CSGRIDLGSEQYF.

This clone was seen once. The chain carries TRBV28 and TRBJ1-1, with a possible D match to TRBD1 (5 bases). The V end was cut by 6 bases, the J end by 3 bases, with 17 bases between. The CDR3 runs to 15 residues. Germline V gene data show CDR1 as MDHEN and CDR2 as SYDVKM. The DNA for the CDR3 is TGTGCCAGCAGCCGACACGGGACCCAGGACACTGAAGCTTTCTTT. This codes for CASSRHGTQDTEAFF.

The chain has TRBV18 and TRBJ2-6; D possibly corresponds to TRBD2 (5 bases). In germline, CDR1 is KGHSH, CDR2 LQKENI. The V and J ends lost 3 bases and 4 bases respectively, with 13 bases between them. The CDR3 is 16 residues long. Written as DNA, the CDR3 is TGTGCCAGCTCACCGGTGGCGGGTAGCGGGGCCAACGTCCTGACTTTC. Translated: CASSPVAGSGANVLTF.

This rearrangement joins TRBV6-2 or TRBV6-3 to TRBJ2-4; 9 nucleotides agree with TRBD2. Germline V lookup: CDR1 MNHEY, CDR2 SVGEGT. The CDR3 totals 16 residues. The V and J ends lost 4 bases and 4 bases, in that order; junction bases with no gene match: 8. The CDR3 loop reads CASSSLQAGGKNIQYF. Written as DNA, the CDR3 is TGTGCCAGCAGTTCCCTCCAGGCGGGGGGGAAAAACATTCAGTACTTC.

The V gene is TRBV5-4, the J gene TRBJ1-6, with a possible D match to TRBD1 (5 bases). Trimming pared 2 bases from V and 7 bases from J, leaving 13 bases between. The CDR3 loop spans 15 amino acids. Germline CDR1 is SGHNT and CDR2 is YYREEE (reference sequence). The CDR3 is CASSLWGVYNSPLHF. The CDR3 region has the DNA TGTGCCAGCAGCTTATGGGGGGTTTACAATTCACCCCTCCACTTT.

The gene calls are TRBV4-3 and TRBJ1-2; D may be TRBD1 (5 bases). This CDR3 has 15 residues. Germline V gene sequence: CDR1 LGHNA, CDR2 YSLEER. Trimming took off 4 bases at V and 0 bases at J, with 12 bases between the two ends. CDR3 residues: CASSPGTVANYGYTF. The CDR3 region has the DNA TGCGCCAGCAGCCCTGGGACGGTCGCTAACTATGGCTACACCTTC.

The rearrangement uses TRBV5-1 and TRBJ2-6; D is possibly TRBD1 or TRBD2 (5 bases each). Trimming removed 5 bases at V and 0 bases at J, with 9 bases between. Germline V lookup: CDR1 SGHRS, CDR2 YFSETQ. This CDR3 is built from 15 residues. For the CDR3, the DNA is TGCGCCAGCAGAGGTGGGGGCTCTGGGGCCAACGTCCTGACTTTC. Translating it yields CASRGGGSGANVLTF.

The CDR3 sequence is CASSPQWDYTF. In nucleotides, the CDR3 is TGTGCCAGCAGTCCTCAGTGGGACTACACCTTC. The genes are TRBV2 and TRBJ1-2, with D unresolved. This CDR3 has 11 amino acids. Germline V gene data show CDR1 as SNHLY and CDR2 as FYNNEI. V lost 5 bases to trimming and J lost 10 bases, with 11 bases between them.

V usage is TRBV28 and J usage is TRBJ2-2; D is undetermined. V was pared by 4 bases and J by 1 base, with 4 bases between. In germline, CDR1 is MDHEN, CDR2 SYDVKM. The CDR3 totals 13 residues. The CDR3 sequence: CASSYGNTGELFF. The CDR3 region has the DNA TGTGCCAGCAGTTATGGGAACACCGGGGAGCTGTTTTTT.

The chain couples TRBV5-1 to TRBJ2-6, with 7 bases that match TRBD1. The trim removed 4 bases at V and 2 bases at J, leaving 3 bases unmatched. Looked up from germline, CDR1 is SGHRS and CDR2 is YFSETQ. The CDR3 length is 15 residues. The CDR3 DNA reads as TGCGCCAGCAGCCCTCAGGGGGCTGGGGCCAACGTCCTGACTTTC. It encodes CASSPQGAGANVLTF. The full variable domain, rest sourced from reference TRBV5-1 and TRBJ2-6, is KAGVTQTPRYLIKTRGQQVTLSCSPISGHRSVSWYQQTPGQGLQFLFEYFSETQRNKGNFPGRFSGRQFSNSRSEMNVSTLELGDSALYLCASSPQGAGANVLTFGAGSRLTVL.

The rearrangement uses TRBV11-2 and TRBJ2-1; D gene uncertain. The V gene lost 0 bases and the J gene lost 4 bases, with 16 bases spanning the gap. Per germline, CDR1 SGHAT and CDR2 FQNNGV. The CDR3 has 17 residues. CDR3 region: CASSLDPLRTLYNEQFF. As DNA, the CDR3 is TGTGCCAGCAGCTTAGACCCGCTCCGAACCTTATACAATGAGCAGTTCTTC.

The rearrangement uses TRBV5-6 and TRBJ1-4; D unresolved. Between the trimmed V and J ends, which lost 0 bases and 5 bases, there was a span of 11 bases. CDR1 SGHDT and CDR2 YYEEEE come from the germline V gene. This CDR3 comprises 15 residues. The DNA of the CDR3 is TGTGCCAGCAGCTTGGCGTTAGGGATGAATGAAAAACTGTTTTTT. Its translation is CASSLALGMNEKLFF.

In nucleotides, the CDR3 is TGTGCCAGCAACACAGGGGGAGTATTTCAGCCCCAGCATTTT. It translates to CASNTGGVFQPQHF. This chain connects TRBV2 to TRBJ1-5; 8 nucleotides line up with TRBD1. Germline CDR1 and CDR2: SNHLY and FYNNEI. J gave up 6 bases and V 7 bases, and 8 bases lay outside the gene matches. The CDR3 contains 14 residues.

The V call is TRBV7-9, the J call TRBJ1-4; D is uncertain. Germline CDR1 and CDR2: SEHNR and FQNEAQ (reference sequence). The CDR3 is 13 residues long. V lost 1 base and J 8 bases, leaving 8 bases between the germline ends. CDR3 bases: TGTGCCAGCAGCTTAGGGGAAGGCGAAAAACTGTTTTTT. It encodes CASSLGEGEKLFF.